This paragraph covers one TCR beta chain sequence. Antigen: not known. This record belongs to a study of T cell repertoires in cytomegalovirus infection. Overall study findings and caveats: The study found HLA-C-restricted CMV-specific TCR beta clonotypes dominating the ex vivo response. Using cumulative public TCR beta family frequency, the authors identified those who carried CMV together with the relevant HLA.

From the reads, TCRdb called clonotypes with MiXCR, one entry per CDR3 protein. The table shows around 310,000 distinct CDR3 sequences, with about 17% occurring only once. The CDR3 covers 15 residues. V was cut by 2 bases and J by 4 bases, with 17 bases left in between. Germline V CDR1 and CDR2: DFQATT, SNEGSKA (reference sequence). The source is a human donor in good health (CMV status not recorded). Some clones in this sample may be carry-over from other donors' samples. The sequencing sample was made of PBMCs. The rearrangement joins TRBV20-1 to TRBJ1-1; D might be TRBD1 (6 bases). Here the CDR3 reads CSARLRETGRTEAFF. In DNA, the CDR3 is TGCAGTGCTAGACTCCGAGAAACAGGGCGCACTGAAGCTTTCTTT.